This paragraph covers one TCR beta chain sequence. TCR libraries were built from roughly 0.5 ug of total RNA by linear amplification. TCRdb re-called the reads with MiXCR, one entry per CDR3 protein. This table holds 150,000 to 200,000 distinct CDR3 sequences, about four fifths found once. V was cut by 3 bases and J by 8 bases, with 20 bases left in between. Germline values: CDR1 LGHNA, CDR2 YSLEER. The length of the CDR3 is 16 residues. The sample comes from a study of healthy donors' naive CD4 and CD8 T cells. The sequence derives from a pool of human donors in good health; the sample pools cells from several healthy donors. Sequenced: naive CD4+ and CD8+ T cells sorted from blood, pooled from several donors. The J gene is TRBJ2-1, the V gene TRBV4-3, with D perhaps matching TRBD1 or TRBD2 (5 bases each). The CDR3 coding sequence is TGCGCCAGCAGCCATCAATCCGGGACGGTGGGGTATGAGCAGTTCTTC. Translated, it gives CASSHQSGTVGYEQFF.